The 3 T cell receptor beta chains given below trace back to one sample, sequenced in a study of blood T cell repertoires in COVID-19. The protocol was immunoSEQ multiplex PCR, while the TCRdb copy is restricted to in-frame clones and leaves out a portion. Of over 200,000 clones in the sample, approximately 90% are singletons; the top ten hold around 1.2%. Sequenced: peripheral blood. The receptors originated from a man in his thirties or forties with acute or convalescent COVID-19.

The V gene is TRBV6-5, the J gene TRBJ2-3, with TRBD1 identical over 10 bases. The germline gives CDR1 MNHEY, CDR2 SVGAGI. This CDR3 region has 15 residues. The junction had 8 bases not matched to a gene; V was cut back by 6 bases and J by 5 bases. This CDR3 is CASRTGTGVGDTQYF. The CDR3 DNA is TGTGCCAGCAGGACCGGGACAGGGGTCGGAGATACGCAGTATTTT.

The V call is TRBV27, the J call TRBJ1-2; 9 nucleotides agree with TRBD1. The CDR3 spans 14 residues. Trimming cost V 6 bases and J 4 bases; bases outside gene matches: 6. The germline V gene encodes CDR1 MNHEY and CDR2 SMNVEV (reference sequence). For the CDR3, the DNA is TGTGCCAGCAGCACACTGACAGGGGGCTATGGCTACACCTTC. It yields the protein CASSTLTGGYGYTF.

CDR3 DNA: TGTGCCAGCAGTTACTTGGGACTAGCGGGAGAGACCCAGTACTTC. Its protein is CASSYLGLAGETQYF. J is TRBJ2-5 and V is TRBV6-5; 12 nucleotides match TRBD2. Germline V gene lookup returns CDR1 MNHEY and CDR2 SVGAGI. The CDR3 runs 15 residues. J was trimmed by 4 bases and V by 1 base; bases with no gene match: 1.